The 20 T cell receptor beta chains below all came from one sample that was sequenced in a study of OX40 agonist ivuxolimab in advanced cancers. Receptors were amplified or captured by the immunoSEQ multiplex PCR assay. What TCRdb holds here is the immuneACCESS table cut down to in-frame rearrangements. Part of the clones is not present; checked against another copy, under half of the missing clones reflect an unresolved V gene, and the others are unexplained. For this sample the table gives just over 20,000 clones, of which about 77% were detected only once. The top ten hold less than 9.5% of the sample. The sequences come from CD4+ or CD8+ T cells sorted from blood, collected in a trial of the OX40 agonist ivuxolimab. The source of these receptors is an adult with an advanced solid tumor such as melanoma, head and neck, liver or kidney cancer.

This clone is judged medium-sized (0.01 to 0.1%). One junction end disagrees with the germline gene, perhaps due to a read error. This sample includes further DNA sequences coding for the same CDR3. This chain joins TRBV9 and TRBJ2-3; unclear D gene. The germline CDR1 and CDR2 sequences are SGDLS and YYNGEE. The CDR3 length is 13 residues. The CDR3 reads CASSLARTDTQYF. CDR3 sequence (DNA): TGTGCCAGCAGCCTGGCCCGCACGGATACGCAGTATTTT.

The V and J genes are TRBV18 and TRBJ1-4; D is undetermined. Germline V gene sequence: CDR1 KGHSH, CDR2 LQKENI. The length of the CDR3 is 16 residues. The germline V and J ends were trimmed by 6 bases and 5 bases, with 19 bases remaining between them. CDR3 loop: CASSILSGLRNEKLFF. DNA of the CDR3: TGTGCCAGCTCGATATTATCGGGCCTTAGAAATGAAAAACTGTTTTTT.

Only a few counts were recorded for this clone. The chain has TRBV18 and TRBJ2-7; no clear D gene. Germline loops: CDR1 KGHSH, CDR2 LQKENI. The ends were cut back, 0 bases at V and 0 bases at J, with 6 bases in the middle. This CDR3 has 14 residues. The CDR3 region has the DNA TGTGCCAGCTCACCACCAGTTCTCTCCTACGAGCAGTACTTC. Translation gives CASSPPVLSYEQYF.

The gene calls are TRBV30 and TRBJ2-6; unclear D gene. The V gene lost 7 bases and the J gene lost 4 bases, with 8 bases spanning the gap. CDR1 and CDR2 (germline): GTSNPN, SVGIG (reference sequence). This CDR3 is built from 12 residues. CDR3 in DNA: TGTGCCTTGGTGGCGGGGGCCAACGTCCTGACTTTC. It yields the protein CALVAGANVLTF.

The chain couples TRBV30 to TRBJ2-2; D gene uncertain. Between the trimmed V and J ends, which lost 2 bases and 4 bases, there was a span of 5 bases. There are 12 residues in the CDR3. Germline V gene lookup returns CDR1 GTSNPN and CDR2 SVGIG (reference sequence). CDR3 nucleotide sequence: TGTGCCTGGAGTCCTTCCACCGGGGAGCTGTTTTTT. This sequence encodes CAWSPSTGELFF.

This chain uses TRBV30 with TRBJ1-3; D perhaps matches TRBD1 (6 bases). The CDR3 spans 15 residues. V was pared by 2 bases and J by 6 bases, with 17 bases between. Germline CDR1 GTSNPN, CDR2 SVGIG (reference sequence). The DNA for the CDR3 is TGTGCCTGGAGTTTCTCGACAGGAGAACTAAACACCATATATTTT. The encoded protein is CAWSFSTGELNTIYF.

The chain carries TRBV4-2 and TRBJ2-2, with D possibly being TRBD1 (5 bases). The CDR3 has 14 residues. V was cut by 7 bases and J by 6 bases, with 15 bases left in between. Germline values: CDR1 LGHNA, CDR2 YNFKEQ. The CDR3 sequence: CASNPGPRAGELFF. The CDR3 DNA is TGTGCCAGCAACCCAGGGCCCAGAGCCGGGGAGCTGTTTTTT.

In this sample, this clone turned up once. The CDR3 DNA reads as TGTGCCATCAGTGAGTCGGGGCGGGAAGTCTATGGCTACACCTTC. It encodes CAISESGREVYGYTF. J is TRBJ1-2 and V is TRBV10-3; D may be TRBD1 (5 bases). From germline, CDR1 is ENHRY and CDR2 SYGVKD. The V and J ends lost 0 bases and 4 bases respectively, with 12 bases between them. The length of the CDR3 is 15 residues.

The J gene is TRBJ1-1, the V gene TRBV27; a possible D gene is TRBD1 (5 bases). Per the germline V gene, CDR1 is MNHEY and CDR2 is SMNVEV (reference sequence). The CDR3 covers 15 residues. The V and J ends lost 6 bases and 3 bases respectively, with 17 bases between them. The CDR3 DNA reads as TGTGCCAGCAGGCCCAATGGGGGGTTCGACACTGAAGCTTTCTTT. It yields the protein CASRPNGGFDTEAFF.

The chain links TRBV6-6 to TRBJ1-2; 7 nucleotides align to TRBD1. This CDR3 has 14 residues. Germline V lookup: CDR1 MNHNY, CDR2 SVGAGI (reference sequence). Germline trimming cut 4 bases from V and 2 bases from J; bases unmatched to any gene: 4. CDR3 DNA: TGTGCCAGCAGTTCACAGGGGCCAAACTATGGCTACACCTTC. This codes for CASSSQGPNYGYTF.

V is TRBV9 and J is TRBJ1-1; D is ambiguous. Per the germline V gene, CDR1 is SGDLS and CDR2 is YYNGEE. The CDR3 runs 14 residues. The ends were cut back, 6 bases at V and 0 bases at J, with 12 bases in the middle. CDR3 sequence reads: CASTVSGLNTEAFF. CDR3 DNA: TGTGCCAGCACCGTGAGCGGGTTGAACACTGAAGCTTTCTTT.

The chain has TRBV6-4 and TRBJ1-1; no clear D gene. Trimming took 6 bases from V and 2 from J, leaving 10 bases between them. CDR1 is MRHNA, CDR2 SNTAGT, per germline. This CDR3 comprises 13 residues. CDR3 loop: CASSVERNTEAFF. CDR3 DNA sequence: TGTGCCAGCAGCGTGGAGCGAAACACTGAAGCTTTCTTT.

The CDR3 bases are TGTGCCAGCTCACCACCGTCCGGGGACCATATCACCGGGGAGCTGTTTTTT. Its translation is CASSPPSGDHITGELFF. This chain joins TRBV18 and TRBJ2-2, with D possibly called TRBD1 or TRBD2 (5 bases each). The V end was cut by 0 bases, the J end by 4 bases, with 15 bases between. The CDR3 sequence is 17 residues long. Germline CDR1 and CDR2: KGHSH and LQKENI.

By its share, this clone is medium-sized. This rearrangement joins TRBV19 to TRBJ1-5, with D maybe TRBD1 (5 bases). The germline CDR1 and CDR2 sequences are LNHDA and SQIVND (reference sequence). The CDR3 is 14 residues long. The V end lost 6 bases, the J end lost 0 bases, and 9 bases lay between the germline ends. Written as DNA, the CDR3 is TGTGCCAGTAGGACAGCAAATAGCAATCAGCCCCAGCATTTT. Translated, it gives CASRTANSNQPQHF.

V usage is TRBV5-4 and J usage is TRBJ2-1, with D possibly TRBD2 on 5 matching bases. The CDR3 length is 16 residues. Germline assignment: CDR1 SGHNT and CDR2 YYREEE (reference sequence). Between the trimmed V and J ends, which lost 0 bases and 0 bases, there was a span of 10 bases. This CDR3 reads CASSLVGGSSYNEQFF. The DNA for the CDR3 is TGTGCCAGCAGCTTGGTCGGTGGGAGCTCCTACAATGAGCAGTTCTTC.

The V and J genes are TRBV19 and TRBJ2-1; D might be TRBD1 or TRBD2, each matching 5 bases. In germline, CDR1 is LNHDA, CDR2 SQIVND (reference sequence). This CDR3 has 13 amino acids. Deletions cut 1 base from V and 4 bases from J, with 5 bases between. CDR3 region: CASSIGGYNEQFF. In nucleotides, the CDR3 is TGTGCCAGTAGTATAGGGGGGTACAATGAGCAGTTCTTC.

By sample fraction, this clone is medium-sized. The CDR3 is CAWSDRAEQYF. The CDR3 DNA follows: TGTGCCTGGAGCGACCGGGCAGAGCAGTACTTC. This chain connects TRBV30 to TRBJ2-7; D call uncertain. Trimming left V 3 bases short and J 7 bases short, with 10 bases between. CDR3 length: 11 residues. Germline assignment: CDR1 GTSNPN and CDR2 SVGIG (reference sequence).

The chain's CDR3 is CASSPPGPTDTQYF. The DNA for the CDR3 is TGTGCCAGCAGTCCCCCGGGCCCGACGGATACGCAGTATTTT. This sequence joins TRBV27 and TRBJ2-3; D call uncertain. Trimming removed 5 bases at V and 6 bases at J, with 15 bases between. The CDR3 contains 14 residues. In germline, CDR1 is MNHEY, CDR2 SMNVEV (reference sequence).

A word on this clone: The junction departs from germline at one end; a sequencing error may be responsible. J is TRBJ1-6 and V is TRBV4-1, with D perhaps TRBD1 (6 bases). The CDR3 spans 15 residues. Germline CDR1 and CDR2: MGHRA and YSYEKL. The CDR3 nucleotides read TGCGCCAGCAGCCTAGGCGGGGGGCGTAATTCATCCCTCCACTTT. This sequence encodes CASSLGGGRNSSLHF.

This clone turned up a few times. The chain carries TRBV2 and TRBJ1-1; D is undetermined. Trimming took off 5 bases at V and 5 bases at J, with 18 bases between the two ends. The CDR3 runs 15 residues. CDR1 SNHLY and CDR2 FYNNEI come from the germline V gene. The CDR3 protein is CASSQFSSLGTEAFF. CDR3 nucleotide sequence: TGTGCCAGCAGTCAATTTTCTTCGTTAGGGACTGAAGCTTTCTTT.